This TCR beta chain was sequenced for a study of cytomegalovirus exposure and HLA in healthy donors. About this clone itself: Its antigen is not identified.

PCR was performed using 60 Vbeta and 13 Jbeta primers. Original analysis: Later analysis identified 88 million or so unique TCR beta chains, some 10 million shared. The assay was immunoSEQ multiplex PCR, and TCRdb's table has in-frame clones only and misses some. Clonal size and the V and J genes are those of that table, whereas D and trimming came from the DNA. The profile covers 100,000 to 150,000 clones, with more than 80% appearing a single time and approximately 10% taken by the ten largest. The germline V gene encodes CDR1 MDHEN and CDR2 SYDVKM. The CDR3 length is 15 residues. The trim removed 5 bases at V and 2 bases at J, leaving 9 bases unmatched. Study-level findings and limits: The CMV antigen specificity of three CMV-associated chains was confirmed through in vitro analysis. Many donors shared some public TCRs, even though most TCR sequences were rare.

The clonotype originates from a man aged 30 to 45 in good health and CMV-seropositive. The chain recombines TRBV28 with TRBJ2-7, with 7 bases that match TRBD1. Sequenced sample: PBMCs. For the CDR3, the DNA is TGTGCCAGCAGTCTCCCCCGGGACAGCACCTACGAGCAGTACTTC. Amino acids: CASSLPRDSTYEQYF.